These 5 T cell receptor beta chains were all obtained from the same sample, sequenced in a study of T cell responses to AZD1222 COVID-19 vaccine. Assay: immunoSEQ multiplex PCR; the TCRdb copy retains only in-frame clones and omits some. This table has about 140,000 clones, about 87% appearing once. Source: peripheral blood, taken on day 0 of AZD1222 vaccination. The receptors derive from an adult in good health.

The DNA for the CDR3 is TGTGCCAGCAGCCCATTCGAATACAGAAGCAATCAGCCCCAGCATTTT. Protein sequence: CASSPFEYRSNQPQHF. The genes are TRBV7-2 and TRBJ1-5; D not certain. Trimming removed 5 bases at V and 1 base at J, with 15 bases between. This CDR3 comprises 16 residues. Germline lookup yields CDR1 SGHTA and CDR2 FQGNSA.

The rearrangement joins TRBV7-2 to TRBJ1-6; no firm D call. CDR1 and CDR2 (germline): SGHTA, FQGNSA. This CDR3 is 12 amino acids long. V was pared by 5 bases and J by 9 bases, with 8 bases between. The chain's CDR3 is CASSPSGSPLHF. The DNA for the CDR3 is TGTGCCAGCAGCCCCTCGGGTTCACCCCTCCACTTT. Full variable domain (missing parts from reference TRBV7-2 and TRBJ1-6): GAGVSQSPSNKVTEKGKDVELRCDPISGHTALYWYRQSLGQGLEFLIYFQGNSAPDKSGLPSDRFSAERTGGSVSTLTIQRTQQEDSAVYLCASSPSGSPLHFGNGTRLTVT.

The CDR3 nucleotides read TGTGCCATCAGTGAGTCGGGCGAGCAGTACTTC. Encoded protein: CAISESGEQYF. The chain couples TRBV10-3 to TRBJ2-7; no clear D gene. Germline V CDR1 and CDR2: ENHRY, SYGVKD. The ends were cut back, 0 bases at V and 6 bases at J, with 3 bases in the middle. This CDR3 region has 11 residues.

This clone was counted once. J is TRBJ1-1 and V is TRBV18; TRBD1 might be the D (5 bases). Between the trimmed V and J ends, which lost 0 bases and 7 bases, there was a span of 6 bases. Germline CDR1 reads KGHSH; CDR2 reads LQKENI. This CDR3 region has 12 residues. The CDR3, as DNA: TGTGCCAGCTCACCACCAACAGGTGAAGCTTTCTTT. Its protein product is CASSPPTGEAFF.

The rearrangement uses TRBV12-3 or TRBV12-4 and TRBJ1-2; a weak D match, TRBD1 (6 bases). The V gene lost 5 bases and the J gene lost 8 bases, with 12 bases spanning the gap. This CDR3 is 12 amino acids long. The CDR3 DNA sequence: TGTGCCAGCAGTCCTAACAGGGCGGGCTACACCTTC. It encodes CASSPNRAGYTF.